Sequencing of this T cell receptor beta chain was carried out in a study of CD8 T cells in ankylosing spondylitis (dated by TCRdb to 2017 to 2019). Some background on the complete study: To find TCR variants linked to disease, the study profiled T cell receptor beta repertoires in ankylosing spondylitis patients and healthy donors. In total, the full study cohort was made up of some 110 healthy donors and 20 to 25 ankylosing spondylitis patients. Samples of peripheral blood were taken, and for ankylosing spondylitis patients, synovial fluid was collected as well.

Concerning this clonotype itself: The antigen it recognizes is unknown. Qualities for individual bases were not recorded, and no much larger clone is one base off.

CDR1 SGDLS and CDR2 YYNGEE are derived from the germline V gene. V gives up 2 bases and J gives up 4 bases, and the segment between their germline ends measures 13 bases. From its cysteine to its phenylalanine, the CDR3 spans 14 amino acids. Only CDR3 DNA remains: 42 bases, in frame from the first base. The sample was run on an Illumina HiSeq 2500. Quantitative 5'-RACE with molecular barcodes was used to prepare TCR beta libraries. On the study's bioinformatics: A new computational method, built on a probabilistic model of VDJ rearrangement, was used to identify disease-linked TCR variants. TCRdb itself trimmed the public reads at Q25 with fastp, ran MiXCR and retained productive beta chains. Every CDR3 protein is listed once, alongside the most common genes and DNA of its rows. These V and J calls are TCRdb output, not the study's own analysis. The sample table lists 150,000 to 200,000 distinct CDR3 sequences, 18% of them with a count of one. The leading ten clones occupy approximately 8% of the sample.

What the study reported, not specific to this receptor: Blood from ankylosing spondylitis patients appeared to be characterized by a TCR beta motif made up of under ten highly homologous amino acid variants. Some motif variants were previously reported in synovial fluid and blood of reactive arthritis patients, suggesting common disease-initiation mechanisms. A CD8+ phenotype was shown by the disease-linked clones, which were found at relatively low frequencies in peripheral blood. Significant enrichment of the disease-linked clones was reported in matched synovial fluid samples from ankylosing spondylitis patients.

The sample taken for sequencing was blood, either unsorted or a sorted T cell fraction (not recorded which). This clonotype originated in a male donor with ankylosing spondylitis or in good health (not recorded which). In this chain, TRBV9 is recombined with TRBJ2-7; a weak D assignment points to TRBD1 (5 bases agree). The DNA sequence follows: TGTGCCAGCAGCGTTACCCCGACAGTTTACGAGCAGTACTTC. It translates to CASSVTPTVYEQYF. Extended through the reference TRBV9 and TRBJ2-7 proteins, this CDR3 yields the full variable domain: DSGVTQTPKHLITATGQRVTLRCSPRSGDLSVYWYQQSLDQGLQFLIQYYNGEERAKGNILERFSAQQFPDLHSELNLSSLELGDSALYFCASSVTPTVYEQYFGPGTRLTVT.